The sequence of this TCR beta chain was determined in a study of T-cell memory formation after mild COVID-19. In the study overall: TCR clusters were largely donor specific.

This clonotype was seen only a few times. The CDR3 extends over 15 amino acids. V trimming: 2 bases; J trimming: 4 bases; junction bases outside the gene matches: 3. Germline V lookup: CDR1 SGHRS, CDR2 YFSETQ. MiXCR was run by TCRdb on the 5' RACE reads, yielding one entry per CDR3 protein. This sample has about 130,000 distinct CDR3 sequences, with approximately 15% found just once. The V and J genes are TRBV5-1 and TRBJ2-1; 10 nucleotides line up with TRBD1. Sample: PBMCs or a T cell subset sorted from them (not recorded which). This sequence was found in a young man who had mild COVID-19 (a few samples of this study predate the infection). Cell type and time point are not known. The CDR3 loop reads CASSFGQGVYNEQFF. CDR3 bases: TGCGCCAGCAGCTTCGGACAGGGGGTGTACAATGAGCAGTTCTTC.